A single count supports the clone carrying this T cell receptor (beta chain). Deletions cut 7 bases from V and 0 bases from J, with 13 bases between. CDR3 length equals 14 residues. Germline CDR1 and CDR2: SGDLS and YYNGEE. The record originates from a study of Graves' ophthalmopathy and Graves' hyperthyroidism. RNA transcripts served as template for amplifying TCR beta CDR3 sequences. First-round RT-PCR used HTBI primers; second-round multiplex PCR followed. TCRdb ran MiXCR on the multiplex PCR reads and lists one entry per CDR3 protein. The sample has 600,000 to 950,000 distinct CDR3 sequences, around 40% seen once. The study enrolled ophthalmopathy donors with moderate-to-severe activity, CAS ≥3, NOSPECS ≥4 and duration under 3 months. The study excluded patients with other autoimmune diseases, uncontrolled infections, pregnancy or lactation. A roughly 9.3 ml volume of fresh peripheral blood provided the PBMCs.

Input material: peripheral blood. The TCR originated in an adult man with Graves' ophthalmopathy. The chain is built from TRBV9 and TRBJ1-2; TRBD1 might be the D (6 bases). Here the CDR3 DNA reads TGTGCCAGCTCACCGGGACACTCTAACTATGGCTACACCTTC. Translation: CASSPGHSNYGYTF.